The T cell receptor (beta chain) under discussion was sequenced for a study of T cell responses to AZD1222 COVID-19 vaccine. Looking at the study overall: The study pooled second doses at about 4 or about 12 weeks.

Concerning this clone itself: Its antigen is currently unknown.

Generated by immunoSEQ multiplex PCR, the TCRdb table keeps only in-frame clones and is missing some. Of over 50,000 clones in the sample, 84% were seen once. Germline-derived CDR1 and CDR2 are SGHTA and FQGNSA. V lost 2 bases and J lost 4, with 17 bases in between. The CDR3 consists of 16 residues. Study-level points and caveats: At 160-218 and 743-854, vaccine-associated CD4 TCRs were dominant, and they spanned spike.

The chain couples TRBV7-2 to TRBJ1-2; the D is unclear. The sequence was obtained from an adult in good health. Sequences were derived from peripheral blood, sampled on day 0 of AZD1222 vaccination. The CDR3 DNA follows: TGTGCCAGCAGCTTATCGGGGTTTGGGGAAACCTATGGCTACACCTTC. Encoded protein: CASSLSGFGETYGYTF. Variable domain in full (rest from reference TRBV7-2 and TRBJ1-2): GAGVSQSPSNKVTEKGKDVELRCDPISGHTALYWYRQSLGQGLEFLIYFQGNSAPDKSGLPSDRFSAERTGGSVSTLTIQRTQQEDSAVYLCASSLSGFGETYGYTFGSGTRLTVV.